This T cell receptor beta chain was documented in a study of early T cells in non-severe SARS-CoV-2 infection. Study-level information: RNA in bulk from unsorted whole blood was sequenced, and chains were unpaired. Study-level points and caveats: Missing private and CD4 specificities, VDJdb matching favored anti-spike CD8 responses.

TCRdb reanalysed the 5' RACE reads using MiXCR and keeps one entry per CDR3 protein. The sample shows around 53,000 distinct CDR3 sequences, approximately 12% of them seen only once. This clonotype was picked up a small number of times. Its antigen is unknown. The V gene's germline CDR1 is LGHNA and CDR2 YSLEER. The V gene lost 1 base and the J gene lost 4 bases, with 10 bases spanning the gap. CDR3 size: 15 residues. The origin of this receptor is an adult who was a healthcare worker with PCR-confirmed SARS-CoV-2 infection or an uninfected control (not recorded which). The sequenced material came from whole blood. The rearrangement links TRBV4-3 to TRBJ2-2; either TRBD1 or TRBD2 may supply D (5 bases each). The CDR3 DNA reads TGCGCCAGCAGCCAAGGAGGGGCATTCACCGGGGAGCTGTTTTTT. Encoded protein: CASSQGGAFTGELFF.